This T cell receptor (beta chain) emerged from a study of T cells in Graves' hyperthyroidism and ophthalmopathy. The CDR3 has 14 amino acids. Trimming stripped 3 bases from V and 2 bases from J, with 10 bases between. Looked up from germline, CDR1 is LNHDA and CDR2 is SQIVND (reference sequence). Researchers took RNA transcripts and amplified the TCR beta CDR3 regions from them. When the TCR CDR3 underwent first-round RT-PCR, the HTBI primer set was used. TCRdb processed the multiplex PCR reads anew with MiXCR; each CDR3 protein has one entry. This table holds some 400,000 distinct CDR3 sequences, approximately 19% found once. Graves' hyperthyroidism is called stable when ophthalmopathy does not progress within 18 months.

The sequenced sample was blood. The sequence derives from a woman under 30 with Graves' hyperthyroidism. The chain uses TRBV19 and TRBJ1-1, with D possibly TRBD1 on 5 matching bases. The CDR3 here is CASSIDSSNTEAFF. The DNA for the CDR3 is TGTGCCAGTAGTATTGACAGTAGTAACACTGAAGCTTTCTTT.